Reported below is one T cell receptor beta chain. Its antigen remains undetermined. Base qualities are not provided; no much larger clone lies one nucleotide away. To prepare the library, 5' RACE was applied. Sequenced using an Illumina HiSeq 2500. A second roughly 7 to 11 cycle PCR used a sample-barcoded 5' primer and a J-beta primer mix. A template-switch 5' adaptor carrying 12 random nucleotides introduced a unique molecular identifier onto each TCR beta cDNA molecule. At least 2.5 million CDR3-containing paired-end reads were obtained from each sample. First-strand cDNA synthesis was performed from all RNA using the Mint cDNA synthesis kit, with priming by a TRBC-specific oligonucleotide. Following uracil-DNA glycosylase treatment, all cDNA underwent a first 18-cycle PCR with the universal primers M1SS and BC2_uni_R. As for how the authors treated the data: Each sample was normalized by randomly selecting 1 million high-quality reads, each carrying a distinct molecular identifier. Instead of being binned into consensus sequences, reads that shared molecular identifiers were thrown out. MiTCR, with a Q25 quality threshold and the strictest error-elimination algorithm, was used for CDR3 identification, clonotype clustering and error correction. Lower-bound total TCR beta diversity was estimated with a nonparametric unseen species model using Euler transformation. TCRdb redid the processing of the public reads, applying fastp at Q25 and MiXCR, and retained in-frame beta chains. Every CDR3 protein is listed once, alongside the most common genes and DNA of its rows. TCRdb, not the original authors, processed these V and J calls. This sample comprises under 750,000 distinct CDR3 sequences, roughly 48% of them detected only once. The leading ten clones occupy around 25% of the sample.

The donors were around 39 Caucasian individuals from Russia, aged roughly 6 to 100 years, who were systemically healthy. Around 9.7 milliliters of peripheral blood were collected from each donor into EDTA-treated Vacutainer tubes. Ficoll-Paque density-gradient centrifugation was used to isolate PBMCs, with at least 6.5 million per sample. Total RNA was extracted from PBMCs with Trizol reagent, with at least 5.5 micrograms obtained per sample. The percentages of naive CD45RAhigh/CD27high T cells were determined by flow cytometry on a PBMC aliquot from every donor. These data come from a study of blood T cells in healthy people across ages (dated by TCRdb to 2013 to 2016). The study in broad terms: In model experiments, template switching captured roughly one uniquely barcoded TCR beta cDNA molecule for every two T cells. Using the same blood draw, the study looked at two additional independent replicas of 1 million unique cDNA reads for two donors, one aged 18 to 30 and the other aged 80 or older. To avoid experimental bias, donors of different ages were spread randomly across the sequencing lanes. The study measured age-related changes in TCR beta repertoire diversity using deep sequencing normalized with unique cDNA molecular identifiers. Donors were grouped into four age groups: young (average 16 years), middle-aged (over 35), aged (about 60) and long-lived (approximately 75).

V is trimmed back by 5 bases and J by 5 bases, and the junction contains 13 bases that no gene match accounts for. From the cysteine up to the phenylalanine, the CDR3 has a length of 15 residues. This entry keeps only the CDR3 DNA: 45 bases, framed from base 1. In the germline V gene (reference sequence), CDR1 corresponds to DFQATT and CDR2 to SNEGSKA. Study-level results and caveats: Compared with the aged group, more naive CD4+ T cells, fewer expanded clones and increased TCR diversity were shown by the long-lived group, suggesting age selection. Because donor CMV infection status was unknown, age-related changes in expanded clonotypes were potentially confounded. Estimates of total diversity from one million sequenced T cells were regarded as lower bounds and underestimates. There was a strong correlation between observed TCR beta diversity and the percentage of naive T cells measured by flow cytometry. Because profiling used bulk unsorted PBMCs, naive and antigen-experienced compartments could not be compared conclusively. As age increased, observed TCR beta diversity per million T cells dropped in a roughly linear way, and a significant reduction was already evident by age approximately 40.

The clonotype originates from a man older than 75 in good health. Specimen: blood. The V and J segments used are TRBV20-1 and TRBJ2-5; 8 central bases correspond to TRBD2. The DNA is TGCAGTGCTCCCCAAAGACAGGTAGCGGGGGAGACCCAGTACTTC. Translated, it reads CSAPQRQVAGETQYF.